This TCR beta chain was captured in a study of blood T cell repertoires in COVID-19 (dated by TCRdb to the early 2020s). Describing the broader study: Samples from collaborators originated in the United States, Italy and Spain and spanned both the acute and convalescent phases of COVID-19. The prospective study material was composed of cDNA or gDNA derived from T cells, B-cell-depleted T cells, or PBMCs. The dataset comprised deeply sampled blood TCRbeta repertoires from subjects exposed to, actively infected with, or recovered from COVID-19. The repertoires were released in a freely available public database intended as a resource for research on the immune response to SARS-CoV-2. Samples came from the ongoing ImmuneRACE study (first 160 participants) plus 1,254 subjects from 6 global collaborators. A de-identified subject ID, COVID-19 status, age in years and sex were almost always included in the sample metadata. HLA class I and class II types, where available, came from metadata supplied by the sample provider rather than from assay-based typing.

Collaborating institutions collected whole blood in K2EDTA tubes following their own protocols. For TCRbeta analysis, collaborators shipped samples as frozen whole blood, isolated PBMCs, or DNA extracted from either of those sample types. The paper's findings and limits, for the study overall: The quantity of clinical and demographic metadata differed by source and by participant and was supplied without curation.

The germline V gene encodes CDR1 SGHVS and CDR2 FQNEAQ. V is reduced by 1 base and J by 4 bases, leaving a spacing of 16 bases between them. From the cysteine up to the phenylalanine, the CDR3 has a length of 16 residues. Just CDR3 DNA is preserved here, 48 bases in frame from base 1. Concerning this clone itself: Its binding antigen is unknown. No base-level quality is on record; no much larger clone is a single base apart.

The immunoSEQ Assay, a bias-controlled multiplex PCR, was used to amplify TCRbeta CDR3 regions from genomic DNA. Turning to the authors' computational methods: The number of nucleated cells in each sample was estimated by amplification of reference gene primers within the assay. To quantify the absolute abundance of each unique TCRbeta CDR3 rearrangement, sequence reads were collapsed and filtered. Productive Simpson clonality was computed per sample as the square root of Simpson's diversity index over productive rearrangements. TCRdb provides this immuneACCESS table in a form limited to in-frame rearrangements. Some clones are lacking; in checked studies, under half of them reflect an unresolved V gene, and why the rest are absent is not known. Clonal size and the V and J genes are those of that table, whereas D and trimming came from the DNA. The sample profile shows 85,000 to 95,000 clones; roughly 84% of them were found once. The ten biggest clones cover around 5% of the sample.

The clonotype comes from a woman older than 75 with acute or convalescent COVID-19. Recombination joined TRBV7-8 with TRBJ1-2; tentative D gene TRBD1, with 6 bases matching. The sequenced material came from peripheral blood. This receptor has the CDR3 CASSLVEGGGAYGYTF. DNA sequence: TGTGCCAGCAGCTTAGTCGAAGGAGGGGGGGCCTATGGCTACACCTTC.